The source of this T cell receptor (beta chain) is a study of glioma-infiltrating T cells after dendritic cell vaccination (dated by TCRdb to 2016 to 2017). At the level of the whole study: A cohort of some 15 glioblastoma patients from Phase I and II dendritic cell vaccination trials was included, of whom 9 were newly diagnosed and 6 had recurrent disease. Deep sequencing of TCR beta CDR3 regions was used to quantify tumor-infiltrating lymphocyte content and compare tumor and blood repertoires in dendritic cell-vaccinated glioblastoma patients. Survival after dendritic cell vaccination was correlated with TCR sequencing metrics, including TIL content and tumor-blood repertoire overlap. Each patient got three intradermal injections of the dendritic cell vaccine, spaced at biweekly intervals, in the arm below the axilla. Between the early 2000s and the early 2010s, the patients were given dendritic cell vaccination pulsed with autologous tumor lysate. The vaccine consisted of monocyte-derived dendritic cells cultured seven days with IL-4 and GM-CSF, then pulsed overnight with autologous tumor lysate.

To be selected, patients needed enough residual fresh-frozen tumor tissue and more than two years of available survival data. None of the glioblastoma patients carried an isocitrate dehydrogenase mutation, although molecular status otherwise varied. PBMC collection took place before vaccination, two weeks after the third vaccination, and at tumor progression if progression occurred. The Qiagen DNeasy Blood extraction Kit was used to extract genomic DNA. The immunoSEQ assay amplified TCRB CDR3 regions from 1.5 to 2.5 micrograms of genomic DNA, or from all available DNA when less than that amount was available. The multiplex PCR relied on 60 forward primers for TCR V beta segments and 13 reverse primers for J beta segments. To estimate reads per starting template, synthetic control templates were spiked into each sample at limiting dilution. The Illumina HiSeq System generated 87 bp sequencing reads. The study's processing was this. PCR and sequencing errors were removed by a nearest neighbor algorithm that merged closely related sequences. TCR overlap was defined as the percentage of unique tumor TCR beta sequences that were also found in the peripheral blood of the same patient. TCRdb retrieved this table from immuneACCESS and kept in-frame rearrangements only. Not all clones are present; in checked studies, unresolved V genes account for under half, and no reason is known for the remainder. Clone size and V and J calls were adopted from that table, with D and trimming inferred from the DNA. Recorded for this sample are 95,000 to 110,000 clones; roughly 79% of them occurred a single time. Approximately 12% of the sample is taken by the ten largest.

Points on this clone: The antigen it binds to is not known. The sample holds no much larger clone one base away, and base qualities are not on file.

The investigation overall reported the following: After dendritic cell vaccination, a higher estimated pretreatment TIL content predicted longer time to progression and longer overall survival. The TCR overlap response model with three groups was called speculative and said to need prospective validation. TCR clonality showed no direct relationship with survival, which suggests that a diverse polyclonal response may be important. The cohort was small and heterogeneous, few patients had complete blood and tumor sets, and even fewer had initial-recurrent tumor pairs.

Based on the germline V gene (reference sequence), the CDR1 and CDR2 sequences are MNHEY and SMNVEV. The germline V end is reduced by 0 bases and the J end by 3 bases; junction bases left unmatched: 9. Including the terminal cysteine and phenylalanine, the CDR3 comprises 17 residues. CDR3 DNA is the only sequence kept; it has 51 bases, read in frame from the first base. The sample consisted of blood, taken before dendritic cell vaccination. The chain was built from TRBV27 and TRBJ2-7; TRBD1 matches 9 bases in the middle. The receptor comes from a human donor with glioblastoma. The CDR3 region has the sequence CASSLSTRDRDFYEQYF. The nucleotide sequence is given as TGTGCCAGCAGTTTATCGACCCGGGACAGGGATTTCTACGAGCAGTACTTC.